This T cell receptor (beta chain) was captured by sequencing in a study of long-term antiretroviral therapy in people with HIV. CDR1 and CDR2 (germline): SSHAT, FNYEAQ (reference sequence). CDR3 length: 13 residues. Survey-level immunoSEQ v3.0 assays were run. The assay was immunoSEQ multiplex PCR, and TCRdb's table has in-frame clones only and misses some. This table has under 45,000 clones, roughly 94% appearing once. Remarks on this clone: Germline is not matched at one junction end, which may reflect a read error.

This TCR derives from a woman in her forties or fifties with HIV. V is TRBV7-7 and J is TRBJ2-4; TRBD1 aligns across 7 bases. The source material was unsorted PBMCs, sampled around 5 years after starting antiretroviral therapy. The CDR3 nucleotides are TGTGCTAGCAGCTTAGACAGGGAAAACATTCAGTACTTC. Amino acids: CASSLDRENIQYF.